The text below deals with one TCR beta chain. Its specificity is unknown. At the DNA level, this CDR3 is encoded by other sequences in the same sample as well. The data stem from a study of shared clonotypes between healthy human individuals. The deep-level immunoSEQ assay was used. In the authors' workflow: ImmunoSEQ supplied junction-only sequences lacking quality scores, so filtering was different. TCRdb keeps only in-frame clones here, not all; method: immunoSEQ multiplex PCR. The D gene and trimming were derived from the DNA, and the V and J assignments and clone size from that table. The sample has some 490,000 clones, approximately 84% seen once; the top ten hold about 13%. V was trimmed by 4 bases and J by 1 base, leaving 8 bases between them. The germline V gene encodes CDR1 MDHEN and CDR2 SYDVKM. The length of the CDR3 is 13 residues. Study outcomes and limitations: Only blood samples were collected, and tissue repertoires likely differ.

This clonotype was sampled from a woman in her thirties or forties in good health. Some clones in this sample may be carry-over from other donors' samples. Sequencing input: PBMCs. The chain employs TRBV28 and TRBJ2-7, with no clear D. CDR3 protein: CASSSGQSYEQYF. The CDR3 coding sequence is TGTGCCAGCAGTTCGGGTCAATCCTACGAGCAGTACTTC.